The clone carrying this TCR beta chain was observed many times. V lost 5 bases and J lost 5, with 20 bases in between. From germline, CDR1 is SNHLY and CDR2 FYNNEI. The CDR3 is 16 residues long. Ahead of thyroid surgery, no patient had received treatment of any kind. Through MiXCR, TCRdb re-clonotyped the PCR reads. The data show fewer than 35,000 clones, about a fifth seen once. This sample is part of a study of metastatic and nonmetastatic thyroid tumors. Input material: tumor tissue. The clonotype originates from a male donor with papillary thyroid cancer or a benign thyroid nodule (not recorded which). Some clones in this sample may be carry-over from other donors' samples. This rearrangement joins TRBV2 to TRBJ2-3; possibly TRBD2 for D (6 bases). CDR3 in DNA: TGTGCCAGCAGTCAACCCCCCGGGAGAACCGGAGATACGCAGTATTTT. Translation gives CASSQPPGRTGDTQYF.